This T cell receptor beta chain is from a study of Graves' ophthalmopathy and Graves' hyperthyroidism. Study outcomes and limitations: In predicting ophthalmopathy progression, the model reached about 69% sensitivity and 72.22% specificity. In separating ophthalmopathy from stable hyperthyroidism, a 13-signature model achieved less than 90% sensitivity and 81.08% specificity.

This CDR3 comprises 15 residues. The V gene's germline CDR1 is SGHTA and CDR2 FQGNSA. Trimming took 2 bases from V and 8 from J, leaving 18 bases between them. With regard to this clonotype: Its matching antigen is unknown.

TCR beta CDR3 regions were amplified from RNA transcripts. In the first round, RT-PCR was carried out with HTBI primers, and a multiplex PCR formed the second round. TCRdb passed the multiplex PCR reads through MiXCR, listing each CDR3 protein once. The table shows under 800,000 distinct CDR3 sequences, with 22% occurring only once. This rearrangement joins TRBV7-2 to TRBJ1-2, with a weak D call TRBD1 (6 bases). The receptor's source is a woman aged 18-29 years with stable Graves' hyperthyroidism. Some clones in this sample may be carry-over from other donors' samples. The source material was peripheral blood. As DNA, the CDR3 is TGTGCCAGCAGCTTACAGTCTTTTGGCGGGGGCGGCTACACCTTC. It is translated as CASSLQSFGGGGYTF.